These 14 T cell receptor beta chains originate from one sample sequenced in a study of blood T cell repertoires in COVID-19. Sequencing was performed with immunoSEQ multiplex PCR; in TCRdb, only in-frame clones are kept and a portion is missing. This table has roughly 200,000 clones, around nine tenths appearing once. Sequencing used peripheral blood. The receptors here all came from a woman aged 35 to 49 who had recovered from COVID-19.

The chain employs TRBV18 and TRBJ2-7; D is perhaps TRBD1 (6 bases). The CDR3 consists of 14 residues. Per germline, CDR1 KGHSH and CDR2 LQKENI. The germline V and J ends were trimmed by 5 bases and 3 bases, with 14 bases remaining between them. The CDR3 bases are TGTGCCAGCTCATCTGATGGACAGAGCTACGAGCAGTACTTC. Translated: CASSSDGQSYEQYF. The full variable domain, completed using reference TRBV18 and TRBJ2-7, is NAGVMQNPRHLVRRRGQEARLRCSPMKGHSHVYWYRQLPEEGLKFMVYLQKENIIDESGMPKERFSAEFPKEGPSILRIQQVVRGDSAAYFCASSSDGQSYEQYFGPGTRLTVT.

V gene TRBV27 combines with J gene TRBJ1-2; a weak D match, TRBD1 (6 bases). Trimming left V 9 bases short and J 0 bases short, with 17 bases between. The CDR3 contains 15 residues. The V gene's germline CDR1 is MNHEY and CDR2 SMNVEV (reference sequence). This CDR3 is CASSPRQDANYGYTF. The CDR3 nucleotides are TGTGCCAGTTCCCCTCGACAGGATGCTAACTATGGCTACACCTTC.

The CDR3 nucleotides are TGTGCCATCAGCTGGACTCGATCAAAAGGCGATACGCAGTATTTT. As protein: CAISWTRSKGDTQYF. The chain uses TRBV10-3 and TRBJ2-3; possibly TRBD2 for D (5 bases). Trimming pared 6 bases from V and 6 bases from J, leaving 19 bases between. CDR3 size: 15 residues. CDR1 and CDR2 from the germline V gene are ENHRY and SYGVKD.

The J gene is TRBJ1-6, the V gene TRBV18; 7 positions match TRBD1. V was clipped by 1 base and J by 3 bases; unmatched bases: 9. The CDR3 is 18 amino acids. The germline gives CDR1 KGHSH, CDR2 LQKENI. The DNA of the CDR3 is TGTGCCAGCTCACCACTCTCAGGGGGAGCTGGCTATAATTCACCCCTCCACTTT. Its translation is CASSPLSGGAGYNSPLHF.

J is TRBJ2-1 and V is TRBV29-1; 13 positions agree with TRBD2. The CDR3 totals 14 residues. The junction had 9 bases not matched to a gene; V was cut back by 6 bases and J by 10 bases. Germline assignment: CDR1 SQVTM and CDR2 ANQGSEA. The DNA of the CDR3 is TGCAGCGTCCCACTAGCGGGAGGGCCGGGGGAGCAGTTCTTC. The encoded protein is CSVPLAGGPGEQFF.

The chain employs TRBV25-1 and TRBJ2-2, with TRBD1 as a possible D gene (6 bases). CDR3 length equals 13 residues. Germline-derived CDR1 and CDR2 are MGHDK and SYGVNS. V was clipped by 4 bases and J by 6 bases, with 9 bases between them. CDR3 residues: CASSGSGAGELFF. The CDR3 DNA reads TGTGCCAGCAGTGGGTCAGGGGCCGGGGAGCTGTTTTTT. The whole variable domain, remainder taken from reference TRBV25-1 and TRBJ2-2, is EADIYQTPRYLVIGTGKKITLECSQTMGHDKMYWYQQDPGMELHLIHYSYGVNSTEKGDLSSESTVSRIRTEHFPLTLESARPSHTSQYLCASSGSGAGELFFGEGSRLTVL.

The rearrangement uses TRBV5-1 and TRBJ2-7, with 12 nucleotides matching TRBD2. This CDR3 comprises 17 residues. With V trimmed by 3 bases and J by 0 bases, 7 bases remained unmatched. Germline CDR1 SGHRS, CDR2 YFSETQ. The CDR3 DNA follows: TGCGCCAGCAGCTCGCTAGCGGGAGGGCCCCGCTCCTACGAGCAGTACTTC. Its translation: CASSSLAGGPRSYEQYF. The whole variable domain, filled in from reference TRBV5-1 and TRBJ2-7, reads KAGVTQTPRYLIKTRGQQVTLSCSPISGHRSVSWYQQTPGQGLQFLFEYFSETQRNKGNFPGRFSGRQFSNSRSEMNVSTLELGDSALYLCASSSLAGGPRSYEQYFGPGTRLTVT.

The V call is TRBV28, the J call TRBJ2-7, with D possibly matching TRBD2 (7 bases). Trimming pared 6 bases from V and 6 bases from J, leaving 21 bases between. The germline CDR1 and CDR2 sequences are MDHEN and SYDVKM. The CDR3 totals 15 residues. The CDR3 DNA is TGTGCCAGCAGACCTACACTCGGCGGGGGCAGCGAGCAGTACTTC. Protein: CASRPTLGGGSEQYF.

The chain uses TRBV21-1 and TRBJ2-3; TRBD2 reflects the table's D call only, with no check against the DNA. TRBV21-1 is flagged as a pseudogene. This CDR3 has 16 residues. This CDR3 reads CASSPLLASSTDTQYF. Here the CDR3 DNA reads TGTGCCAGCAGCCCTTTACTAGCTTCTAGCACAGATACGCAGTATTTT.

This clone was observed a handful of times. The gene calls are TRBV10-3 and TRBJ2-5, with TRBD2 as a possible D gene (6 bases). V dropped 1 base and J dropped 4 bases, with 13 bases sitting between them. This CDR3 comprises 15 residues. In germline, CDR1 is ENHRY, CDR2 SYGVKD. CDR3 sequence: CAISEFSGGGETQYF. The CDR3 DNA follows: TGTGCCATCAGTGAGTTTAGCGGCGGTGGAGAGACCCAGTACTTC.

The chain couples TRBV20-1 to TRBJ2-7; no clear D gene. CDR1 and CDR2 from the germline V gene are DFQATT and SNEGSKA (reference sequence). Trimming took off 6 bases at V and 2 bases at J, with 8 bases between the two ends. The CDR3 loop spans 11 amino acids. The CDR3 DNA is TGCAGTGCCTCCGTAGCCTACGAGCAGTACTTC. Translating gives CSASVAYEQYF.

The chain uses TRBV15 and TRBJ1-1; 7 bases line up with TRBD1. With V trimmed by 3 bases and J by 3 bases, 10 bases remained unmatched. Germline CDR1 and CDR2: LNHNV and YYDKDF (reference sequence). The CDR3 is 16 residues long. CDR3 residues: CATSRLVDRPDTEAFF. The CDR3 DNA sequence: TGTGCCACCAGCAGGTTGGTGGACAGGCCCGACACTGAAGCTTTCTTT.

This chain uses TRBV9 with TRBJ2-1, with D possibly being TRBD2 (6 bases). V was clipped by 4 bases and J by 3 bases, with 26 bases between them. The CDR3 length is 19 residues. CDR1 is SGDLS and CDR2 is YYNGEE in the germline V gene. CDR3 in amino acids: CASSPRQTRWGLIYNEQFF. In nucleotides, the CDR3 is TGTGCCAGCAGCCCACGACAGACTAGGTGGGGATTAATCTACAATGAGCAGTTCTTC.

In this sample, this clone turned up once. The CDR3, as DNA: TGTGCCAGCAGTGAAGAATCCCTCTCTGGAAACACCATATATTTT. Residues: CASSEESLSGNTIYF. J is TRBJ1-3 and V is TRBV2; no reliable D call. Germline V gene data show CDR1 as SNHLY and CDR2 as FYNNEI. The CDR3 extends over 15 amino acids. Between the trimmed V and J ends, which lost 1 base and 0 bases, there was a span of 7 bases.